This T cell receptor beta chain was retrieved from a study of T cells in Graves' hyperthyroidism and ophthalmopathy. Broader study findings: Blood shared most expanded thyroid clonotypes above 0.001.

At least ten counts were recorded for this clonotype. Its target is not known. Germline CDR1 PRHDT, CDR2 FYEKMQ (reference sequence). The CDR3 is made up of 12 amino acids. Trimming pared 6 bases from V and 4 bases from J, leaving 6 bases between. Each diagnosis was grounded in clinical symptoms, serum thyroxine and TRAb, thyroid ultrasound, and orbital computed tomography. The PBMCs were taken from roughly 10 ml of fresh peripheral blood. Researchers amplified the TCR beta CDR3 regions from RNA transcripts. First-round RT-PCR with HTBI primers amplified the TCR CDR3 region. TCRdb re-derived calls from the multiplex PCR reads in MiXCR, one entry per CDR3 protein. The table lists approximately 520,000 distinct CDR3 sequences, around 22% of them singletons.

This clonotype was sampled from a young woman with Graves' ophthalmopathy. This rearrangement joins TRBV13 to TRBJ2-2; D might be TRBD2 (5 bases). Sequenced: blood. CDR3 coding DNA: TGTGCCAGCAGTCGGGGCACCGGGGAGCTGTTTTTT. Amino acid sequence: CASSRGTGELFF.